This T cell receptor (beta chain) is from a study of human T cells and chemical hapten exposure. General study points: The number of TCRs over 1 in 1000 frequency stayed unchanged after DPC.

The germline V and J ends were trimmed by 0 bases and 10 bases, with 18 bases remaining between them. The CDR3 sequence is 15 residues long. The V gene's germline CDR1 is LNHNV and CDR2 YYDKDF (reference sequence). Time point defined: pre-sensitization, week 0. Treatment: therapeutic diphenylcyclopropenone sensitization with weekly scalp DPC. The study extracted total RNA from unfractionated whole blood. TCRdb re-called the RACE reads through MiXCR, storing one row per CDR3 protein. The data contain about 85,000 distinct CDR3 sequences, roughly 8.5% of them seen just once; the ten biggest clones take up 2.5% to 3%. This clonotype was observed a few times. Its antigen is currently unknown.

The clonotype originates from a middle-aged man with alopecia areata. Some clones in this sample may be carry-over from other donors' samples. The specimen comprised whole blood, sampled in connection with sensitization to the hapten diphenylcyclopropenone (DPC). The rearrangement uses TRBV15 and TRBJ1-1; D gene ambiguous. CDR3 sequence reads: CATSRDSGSLGSAFF. DNA for the CDR3: TGTGCCACCAGCAGAGATAGCGGCAGCTTGGGGTCAGCTTTCTTT.